This T cell receptor beta chain was identified during a study of T-cell reconstitution after alpha-beta-depleted transplantation in children. Whole-study results and caveats: Expanded clones from the graft, numbering several hundred, reportedly supplied alpha-beta T cells about two months after transplant. Diversity and T-cell counts at one year after transplant derived mostly from new T cells.

Molecular barcoding with unique molecular identifiers was used for the TCRbeta library. TCRdb independently ran MiXCR on the PCR reads; one entry per CDR3 protein. Among roughly 310,000 distinct CDR3 sequences listed, 23% were seen once. On this clonotype: Its target is not known.

Germline assignment: CDR1 ENHRY and CDR2 SYGVKD. CDR3 length equals 12 residues. This TCR came from a male patient aged 10-17 years who had a stem cell transplant for acute lymphoblastic leukemia, so the T cells may come from the graft donor. The chain couples TRBV10-3 to TRBJ2-3; 9 bases align to TRBD2. The sample here was PBMCs, mostly from graft donor cells, taken 180 days after TCRalphabeta/CD19-depleted stem cell transplant. The chain's CDR3 is CVAGALADTQYF. CDR3 sequence (DNA): TGTGTAGCGGGAGCTTTAGCAGATACGCAGTATTTT.